This TCR beta chain derives from a study of CD8+CD57+ T cells in acquired aplastic anemia. Study summary: Sorted CD4+ and CD8+ cells gave a mean 3.2 ug DNA, range 0.2 to 27.4 ug.

Selection for sequencing was limited to patients who had shown CD8+CD57+ cell expansion by flow cytometry. Genomic DNA provided the template from which TCR beta VDJ and CDR3 profiles were obtained. TCRdb redid the calling of the reads with MiXCR, one entry per CDR3 protein. The sample has 120,000 or so distinct CDR3 sequences; nearly 40% are singletons. V shed 5 bases and J shed 3 bases, with 20 bases lying between them. The germline gives CDR1 LNHNV, CDR2 YYDKDF (reference sequence). The CDR3 spans 16 residues. Sequencing input: sorted CD4+, CD8+, or CD8+CD57+ T cells (not recorded which) from PBMCs. The receptor's source is a human donor with aplastic anemia. The V call is TRBV15, the J call TRBJ2-7; D might be TRBD1 (5 bases). The CDR3 sequence: CATSDTRDFKIYEQYF. For the CDR3, the DNA is TGTGCCACCAGCGACACCAGGGATTTTAAAATCTACGAGCAGTACTTC.